This TCR beta chain appears in the sequencing data of a study of CD8+CD57+ T cells in acquired aplastic anemia. Study-wide background: DNA per sorted CD4+ or CD8+ sample ranged about 0.17 to 30 ug, averaging around 3 ug.

There are 16 residues in the CDR3. The germline V gene encodes CDR1 WSHSY and CDR2 SAAADI. The V end was cut by 6 bases, the J end by 5 bases, with 19 bases between. According to the study, genomic DNA was the template for TCR beta VDJ and CDR3 profiling. MiXCR, run by TCRdb on the reads, gives a single entry per CDR3 protein. The sample lists 150,000 to 200,000 distinct CDR3 sequences; roughly 63% were seen once. This clonotype has only a few counts. The sample was sorted CD4+, CD8+, or CD8+CD57+ T cells (not recorded which) from PBMCs. The chain couples TRBV10-2 to TRBJ2-2, with D perhaps matching TRBD1 or TRBD2 (5 bases each). The sequence derives from a human donor in good health. The CDR3: CASRKIPGPTTGELFF. The CDR3 coding sequence is TGCGCCAGCAGGAAAATACCGGGACCGACAACCGGGGAGCTGTTTTTT.